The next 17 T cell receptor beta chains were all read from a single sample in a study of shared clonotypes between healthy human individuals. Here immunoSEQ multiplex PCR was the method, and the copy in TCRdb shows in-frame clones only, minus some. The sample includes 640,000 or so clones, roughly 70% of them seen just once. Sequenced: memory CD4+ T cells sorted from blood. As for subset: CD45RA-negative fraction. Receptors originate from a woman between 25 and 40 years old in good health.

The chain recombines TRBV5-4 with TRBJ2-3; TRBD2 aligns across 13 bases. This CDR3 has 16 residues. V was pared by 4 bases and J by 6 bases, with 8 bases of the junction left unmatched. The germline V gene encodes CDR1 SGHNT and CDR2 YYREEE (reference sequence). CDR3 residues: CASSHAGLAGDDTQYF. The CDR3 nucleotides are TGTGCCAGCAGCCACGCCGGACTAGCGGGAGACGATACGCAGTATTTT.

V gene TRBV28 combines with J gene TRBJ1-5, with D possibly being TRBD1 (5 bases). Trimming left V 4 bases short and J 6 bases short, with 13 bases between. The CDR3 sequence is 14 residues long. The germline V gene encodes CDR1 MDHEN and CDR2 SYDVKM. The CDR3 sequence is CASSSERRAQPQHF. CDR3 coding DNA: TGTGCCAGCAGTTCCGAGCGCAGGGCTCAGCCCCAGCATTTT. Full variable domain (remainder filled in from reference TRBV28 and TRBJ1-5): DVKVTQSSRYLVKRTGEKVFLECVQDMDHENMFWYRQDPGLGLRLIYFSYDVKMKEKGDIPEGYSVSREKKERFSLILESASTNQTSMYLCASSSERRAQPQHFGDGTRLSIL.

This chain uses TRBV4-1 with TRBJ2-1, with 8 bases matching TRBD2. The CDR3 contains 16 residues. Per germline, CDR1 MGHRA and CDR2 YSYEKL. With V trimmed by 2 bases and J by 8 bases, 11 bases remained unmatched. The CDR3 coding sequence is TGCGCCAGCAGCCAACGTACTAGCGGCCTAGTCGATGAGCAGTTCTTC. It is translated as CASSQRTSGLVDEQFF.

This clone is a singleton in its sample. DNA of the CDR3: TGCGCCAGCAGCTTGGGGGGAGATACCTACGAGCAGTACTTC. Amino acid sequence: CASSLGGDTYEQYF. V usage is TRBV5-1 and J usage is TRBJ2-7; tentative D call: TRBD2 (5 bases). V dropped 0 bases and J dropped 2 bases, with 9 bases sitting between them. This CDR3 spans 14 amino acids. The germline V gene encodes CDR1 SGHRS and CDR2 YFSETQ.

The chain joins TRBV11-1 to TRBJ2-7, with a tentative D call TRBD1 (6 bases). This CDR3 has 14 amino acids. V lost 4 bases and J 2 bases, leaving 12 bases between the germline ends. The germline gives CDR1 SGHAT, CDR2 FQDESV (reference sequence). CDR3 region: CASSYSGTPYEQYF. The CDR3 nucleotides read TGTGCCAGCAGCTATTCCGGGACACCCTACGAGCAGTACTTC.

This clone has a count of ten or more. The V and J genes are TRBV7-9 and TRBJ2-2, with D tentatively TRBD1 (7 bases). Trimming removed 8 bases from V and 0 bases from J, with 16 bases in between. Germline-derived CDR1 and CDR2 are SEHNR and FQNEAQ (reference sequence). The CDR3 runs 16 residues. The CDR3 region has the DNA TGTGCCAGCGTAAGAGGAGGGGGCGCGAACACCGGGGAGCTGTTTTTT. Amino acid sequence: CASVRGGGANTGELFF.

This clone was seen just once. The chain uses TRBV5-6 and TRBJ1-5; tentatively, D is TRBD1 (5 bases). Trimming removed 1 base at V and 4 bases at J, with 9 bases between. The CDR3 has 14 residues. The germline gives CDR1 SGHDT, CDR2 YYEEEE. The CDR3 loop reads CASSLTGTNQPQHF. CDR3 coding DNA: TGTGCCAGCAGCTTGACAGGAACTAATCAGCCCCAGCATTTT.

The CDR3 bases are TGCGCCAGCAGTGATCACGCACGGGGCACAGATACGCAGTATTTT. Its protein product is CASSDHARGTDTQYF. The chain is built from TRBV10-1 and TRBJ2-3; no reliable D call. The CDR3 length is 15 residues. Trimming stripped 3 bases from V and 1 base from J, with 11 bases between. Germline CDR1 and CDR2: WNHNN and SYGVQD (reference sequence).

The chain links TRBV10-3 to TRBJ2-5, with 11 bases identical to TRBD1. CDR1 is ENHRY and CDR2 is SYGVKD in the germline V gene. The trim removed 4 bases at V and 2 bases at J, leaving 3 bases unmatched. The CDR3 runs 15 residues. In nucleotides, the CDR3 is TGTGCCATCAGTGTGGGACAGGGGGTACAAGAGACCCAGTACTTC. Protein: CAISVGQGVQETQYF.

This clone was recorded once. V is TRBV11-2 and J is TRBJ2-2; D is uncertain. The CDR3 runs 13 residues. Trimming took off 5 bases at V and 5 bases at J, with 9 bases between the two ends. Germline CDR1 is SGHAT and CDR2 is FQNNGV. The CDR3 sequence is CASSPRTTGELFF. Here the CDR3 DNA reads TGTGCCAGCAGCCCAAGGACGACCGGGGAGCTGTTTTTT.

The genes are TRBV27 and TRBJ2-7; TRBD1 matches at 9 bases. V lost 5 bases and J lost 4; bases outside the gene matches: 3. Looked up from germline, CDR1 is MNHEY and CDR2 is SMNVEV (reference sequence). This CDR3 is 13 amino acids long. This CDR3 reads CASSNRGRYEQYF. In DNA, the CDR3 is TGTGCCAGCAGTAACAGGGGGCGGTACGAGCAGTACTTC.

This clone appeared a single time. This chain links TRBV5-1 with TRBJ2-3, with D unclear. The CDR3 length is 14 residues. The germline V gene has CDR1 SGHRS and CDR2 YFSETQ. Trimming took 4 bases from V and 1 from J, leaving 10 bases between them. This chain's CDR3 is CASSPSSGTDTQYF. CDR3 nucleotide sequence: TGCGCCAGCAGCCCGAGCTCTGGCACAGATACGCAGTATTTT. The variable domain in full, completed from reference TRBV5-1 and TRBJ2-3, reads KAGVTQTPRYLIKTRGQQVTLSCSPISGHRSVSWYQQTPGQGLQFLFEYFSETQRNKGNFPGRFSGRQFSNSRSEMNVSTLELGDSALYLCASSPSSGTDTQYFGPGTRLTVL.

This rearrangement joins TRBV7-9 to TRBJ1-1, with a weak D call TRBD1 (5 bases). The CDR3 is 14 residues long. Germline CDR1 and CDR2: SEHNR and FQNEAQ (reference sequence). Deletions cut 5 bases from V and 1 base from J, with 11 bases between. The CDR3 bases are TGTGCCAGCAGCGACGGACAATCGAACACTGAAGCTTTCTTT. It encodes CASSDGQSNTEAFF.

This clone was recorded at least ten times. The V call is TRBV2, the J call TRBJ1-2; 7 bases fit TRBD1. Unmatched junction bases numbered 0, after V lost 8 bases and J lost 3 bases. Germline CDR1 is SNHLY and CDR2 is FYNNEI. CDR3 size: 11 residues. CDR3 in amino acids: CASQGDYGYTF. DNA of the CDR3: TGTGCCAGCCAGGGGGACTATGGCTACACCTTC.

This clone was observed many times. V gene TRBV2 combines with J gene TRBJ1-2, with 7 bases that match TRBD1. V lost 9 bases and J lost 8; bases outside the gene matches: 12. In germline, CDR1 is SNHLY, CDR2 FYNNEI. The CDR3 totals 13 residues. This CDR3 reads CASSAGGTYGYTF. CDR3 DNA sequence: TGTGCCAGTTCGGCAGGGGGAACCTACGGCTACACCTTC.

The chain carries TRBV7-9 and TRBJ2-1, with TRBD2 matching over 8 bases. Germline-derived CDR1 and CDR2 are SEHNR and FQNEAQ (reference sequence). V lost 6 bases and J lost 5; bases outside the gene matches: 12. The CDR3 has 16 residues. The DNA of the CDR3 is TGTGCCAGCAGGCGCCACCAGACAGCGGGAGACAATGAGCAGTTCTTC. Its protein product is CASRRHQTAGDNEQFF.

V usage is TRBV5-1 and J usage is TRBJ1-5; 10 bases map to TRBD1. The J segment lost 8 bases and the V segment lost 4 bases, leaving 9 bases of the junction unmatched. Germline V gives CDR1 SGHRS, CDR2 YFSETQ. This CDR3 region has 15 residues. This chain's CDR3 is CASSGTGDVFEPQHF. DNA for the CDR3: TGCGCCAGCAGCGGGACAGGGGATGTTTTCGAGCCCCAGCATTTT.